The 18 T cell receptor beta chains reported below all come from one sample, sequenced in a study of OX40 agonist ivuxolimab in advanced cancers. Sequencing used immunoSEQ multiplex PCR; TCRdb keeps in-frame clones, though not all of them. The table shows over 50,000 clones, with about 89% occurring only once. The sample in question was CD4+ or CD8+ T cells sorted from blood, obtained in a trial of the OX40 agonist ivuxolimab. The receptors originated from an adult with an advanced solid tumor such as melanoma, head and neck, liver or kidney cancer.

This chain joins TRBV7-8 and TRBJ1-1; D gene unclear. Germline V lookup: CDR1 SGHVS, CDR2 FQNEAQ. Trimming took off 2 bases at V and 4 bases at J, with 8 bases between the two ends. This CDR3 has 13 amino acids. The CDR3 loop reads CASSLSAGTEAFF. CDR3 sequence (DNA): TGTGCCAGCAGCTTAAGCGCGGGCACTGAAGCTTTCTTT. Based on the CDR3 plus reference TRBV7-8 and TRBJ1-1, the full variable domain is GAGVSQSPRYKVAKRGQDVALRCDPISGHVSLFWYQQALGQGPEFLTYFQNEAQLDKSGLPSDRFFAERPEGSVSTLKIQRTQQEDSAVYLCASSLSAGTEAFFGQGTRLTVV.

The J gene is TRBJ2-1, the V gene TRBV5-4; 14 bases are a match to TRBD2. Germline V gives CDR1 SGHNT, CDR2 YYREEE (reference sequence). V was clipped by 4 bases and J by 8 bases; unmatched bases: 8. The CDR3 contains 16 residues. The CDR3 DNA sequence: TGTGCCAGCAGCGGGACTAGCGGGAGCCCTGGGGATGAGCAGTTCTTC. Translated: CASSGTSGSPGDEQFF.

V is TRBV9 and J is TRBJ2-7; D gene unclear. CDR1 SGDLS and CDR2 YYNGEE come from the germline V gene. The CDR3 consists of 13 residues. V shed 3 bases and J shed 5 bases, with 12 bases lying between them. The CDR3 region is CASSEPGRDEQYF. The CDR3 DNA follows: TGTGCCAGCAGCGAACCGGGCAGAGACGAGCAGTACTTC. The whole variable domain, filled in from reference TRBV9 and TRBJ2-7, reads DSGVTQTPKHLITATGQRVTLRCSPRSGDLSVYWYQQSLDQGLQFLIQYYNGEERAKGNILERFSAQQFPDLHSELNLSSLELGDSALYFCASSEPGRDEQYFGPGTRLTVT.

This chain connects TRBV9 to TRBJ2-1; TRBD2 agrees at 7 bases. The CDR3 length is 17 residues. CDR1 and CDR2 (germline): SGDLS, YYNGEE. J was trimmed by 0 bases and V by 4 bases; bases with no gene match: 10. CDR3 in amino acids: CASSMSLGEGSYNEQFF. In DNA form, the CDR3 reads TGTGCCAGCAGCATGTCATTGGGGGAGGGCTCCTACAATGAGCAGTTCTTC.

V gene TRBV4-3 combines with J gene TRBJ1-1; tentatively, D is TRBD1 (6 bases). Germline V gives CDR1 LGHNA, CDR2 YSLEER. V was trimmed by 0 bases and J by 5 bases, leaving 19 bases between them. The CDR3 totals 17 residues. The CDR3: CASSQDRVTGLLTEAFF. The CDR3 coding sequence is TGCGCCAGCAGCCAAGATCGAGTAACAGGGCTGTTGACTGAAGCTTTCTTT.

The rearrangement links TRBV2 to TRBJ1-5; no reliable D call. The CDR3 sequence is 14 residues long. Germline CDR1 and CDR2: SNHLY and FYNNEI. V shed 1 base and J shed 8 bases, with 12 bases lying between them. The CDR3 coding sequence is TGTGCCAGCAGTGAAGACGGAGGGCTAGAGCCCCAGCATTTT. Its translation is CASSEDGGLEPQHF.

The rearrangement joins TRBV27 to TRBJ1-2, with a weak D call TRBD1 (5 bases). Germline CDR1 reads MNHEY; CDR2 reads SMNVEV (reference sequence). V was cut by 4 bases and J by 1 base, with 19 bases left in between. The CDR3 totals 17 residues. As DNA, the CDR3 is TGTGCCAGCAGTTCTTCTCCATCGGGGCTGATTAACTATGGCTACACCTTC. It yields the protein CASSSSPSGLINYGYTF.

The chain couples TRBV19 to TRBJ1-5; possible D gene TRBD1, 6 bases. The CDR3 totals 16 residues. Trimming pared 2 bases from V and 3 bases from J, leaving 14 bases between. Germline V gene sequence: CDR1 LNHDA, CDR2 SQIVND (reference sequence). The CDR3 loop is CASSITPGGPNQPQHF. In DNA, the CDR3 is TGTGCCAGTAGTATAACCCCCGGGGGCCCCAATCAGCCCCAGCATTTT. The complete variable domain, with remaining parts taken from reference TRBV19 and TRBJ1-5, reads DGGITQSPKYLFRKEGQNVTLSCEQNLNHDAMYWYRQDPGQGLRLIYYSQIVNDFQKGDIAEGYSVSREKKESFPLTVTSAQKNPTAFYLCASSITPGGPNQPQHFGDGTRLSIL.

The chain uses TRBV7-9 and TRBJ1-4; 9 nucleotides align to TRBD1. This CDR3 spans 14 amino acids. With 5 bases clipped from V and 8 bases from J, the junction kept 6 bases outside the gene matches. Germline V gene data show CDR1 as SEHNR and CDR2 as FQNEAQ (reference sequence). The DNA for the CDR3 is TGTGCCAGCAGCCACACAGGGGGCGGCGAAAAACTGTTTTTT. It codes for CASSHTGGGEKLFF.

The rearrangement links TRBV6-5 to TRBJ1-5; TRBD1 might be the D (5 bases). V was cut by 4 bases and J by 4 bases, with 11 bases left in between. Germline V gene lookup returns CDR1 MNHEY and CDR2 SVGAGI. This CDR3 has 14 residues. The DNA of the CDR3 is TGTGCCAGCAGTTCCGTGCGGGGGAATCAGCCCCAGCATTTT. Amino acids: CASSSVRGNQPQHF.

The V and J genes are TRBV7-9 and TRBJ2-1, with a possible D match to TRBD2 (5 bases). Germline CDR1 and CDR2: SEHNR and FQNEAQ (reference sequence). V lost 5 bases and J 2 bases, leaving 13 bases between the germline ends. The CDR3 contains 15 residues. The CDR3: CASSPQEGTYNEQFF. The CDR3 DNA reads as TGTGCCAGCAGCCCCCAAGAGGGAACCTACAATGAGCAGTTCTTC.

The gene calls are TRBV6-5 and TRBJ2-7, with D uncertain. CDR1 is MNHEY, CDR2 SVGAGI, per germline. This CDR3 has 13 residues. The V gene lost 0 bases and the J gene lost 4 bases, with 7 bases spanning the gap. Here the CDR3 DNA reads TGTGCCAGCAGTTACTCGGCGGATTACGAGCAGTACTTC. As protein: CASSYSADYEQYF.

This clone was detected once. The V call is TRBV28, the J call TRBJ1-2, with D uncertain. Germline V gene data show CDR1 as MDHEN and CDR2 as SYDVKM. The CDR3 contains 14 residues. The V and J ends lost 7 bases and 4 bases respectively, with 16 bases between them. The CDR3 DNA is TGTGCCAGCACCCCCGAAGGGAATGGCTATGGCTACACCTTC. This gives the protein CASTPEGNGYGYTF.

This sequence joins TRBV7-9 and TRBJ2-7; D call uncertain. Trimming removed 5 bases at V and 7 bases at J, with 9 bases between. The CDR3 loop spans 11 amino acids. Germline lookup yields CDR1 SEHNR and CDR2 FQNEAQ (reference sequence). The CDR3 spells CASSTEREQYF. The CDR3 DNA reads TGTGCCAGCAGCACAGAGCGAGAGCAGTACTTC.

The chain links TRBV18 to TRBJ2-1, with D perhaps assigned TRBD1 or TRBD2 (6 bases each). Looked up from germline, CDR1 is KGHSH and CDR2 is LQKENI. The CDR3 totals 16 residues. V dropped 3 bases and J dropped 7 bases, with 19 bases sitting between them. Written as DNA, the CDR3 is TGTGCCAGCTCACCGACGTCGGGGGCCGAGGTAAATGAGCAGTTCTTC. Protein: CASSPTSGAEVNEQFF.

The chain carries TRBV7-6 and TRBJ1-5; D remains ambiguous. Looked up from germline, CDR1 is SGHVS and CDR2 is FNYEAQ. This CDR3 is built from 15 residues. Trimming pared 5 bases from V and 2 bases from J, leaving 13 bases between. CDR3 nucleotide sequence: TGTGCCAGCAGCCCAGCGCCATGGGGCAATCAGCCCCAGCATTTT. The encoded protein is CASSPAPWGNQPQHF.

The genes are TRBV2 and TRBJ2-7; D perhaps matches TRBD1 (5 bases). The germline gives CDR1 SNHLY, CDR2 FYNNEI. The ends were cut back, 8 bases at V and 2 bases at J, with 7 bases in the middle. The CDR3 spans 11 residues. This CDR3 is CASETAYEQYF. CDR3 coding DNA: TGTGCCAGCGAGACAGCCTACGAGCAGTACTTC.

The chain joins TRBV7-2 to TRBJ2-7; TRBD1 matches at 10 bases. This CDR3 is 16 amino acids long. In germline, CDR1 is SGHTA, CDR2 FQGNSA. The V gene end was trimmed by 4 bases and the J gene end by 2 bases; junction bases not matched to a gene: 8. Here the CDR3 DNA reads TGTGCCAGCAGCTCGACAGGGGGCCTACTCCCCTACGAGCAGTACTTC. It encodes CASSSTGGLLPYEQYF.